This passage covers 24 T cell receptor beta chains from one sample sequenced in a study of T-cell memory formation after mild COVID-19. Using its own MiXCR run on the 5' RACE reads, TCRdb lists one record per CDR3 protein. The repertoire holds approximately 35,000 distinct CDR3 sequences, with around a fifth as singletons. The sequenced sample was PBMCs or a T cell subset sorted from them (not recorded which). These receptors were collected from an adult who had mild COVID-19 (a few samples of this study predate the infection). Cell type and time point are not known.

This clonotype came up many times. This sequence joins TRBV7-2 and TRBJ2-3; 8 nucleotides agree with TRBD2. The CDR3 length is 17 residues. Germline V gene lookup returns CDR1 SGHTA and CDR2 FQGNSA. The junction had 5 bases not matched to a gene; V was cut back by 0 bases and J by 0 bases. The chain's CDR3 is CASSLATGGPSTDTQYF. CDR3 DNA sequence: TGTGCCAGCAGCTTAGCCACGGGAGGGCCCAGCACAGATACGCAGTATTTT. Looking up the rest from reference TRBV7-2 and TRBJ2-3 gives the full variable domain: GAGVSQSPSNKVTEKGKDVELRCDPISGHTALYWYRQSLGQGLEFLIYFQGNSAPDKSGLPSDRFSAERTGGSVSTLTIQRTQQEDSAVYLCASSLATGGPSTDTQYFGPGTRLTVL.

There are many counts of this clonotype. The chain links TRBV7-2 to TRBJ2-1, with 8 bases lining up with TRBD2. The CDR3 extends over 14 amino acids. Germline trimming cut 5 bases from V and 2 bases from J; bases unmatched to any gene: 2. Germline V gene lookup returns CDR1 SGHTA and CDR2 FQGNSA. For the CDR3, the DNA is TGTGCCAGCAGCGTGGGACTAGCCTACAATGAGCAGTTCTTC. This translates into CASSVGLAYNEQFF.

This clonotype has ten or more counts. The CDR3, as DNA: TGTGCCAGCAGTTTTTCGGCGAGCGGGAGGCCCGGAGGGAGAAATGAGCAGTTCTTC. Translating gives CASSFSASGRPGGRNEQFF. This chain joins TRBV28 and TRBJ2-1; 9 nucleotides match TRBD2. The trim removed 3 bases at V and 7 bases at J, leaving 19 bases unmatched. In germline, CDR1 is MDHEN, CDR2 SYDVKM. This CDR3 region has 19 residues.

This clonotype was observed at least ten times. This chain joins TRBV29-1 and TRBJ2-1; the D is unclear. The V end lost 4 bases, the J end lost 0 bases, and 19 bases lay between the germline ends. The CDR3 runs to 17 residues. Per the germline V gene, CDR1 is SQVTM and CDR2 is ANQGSEA. The chain's CDR3 is CSVARTFGRSSYNEQFF. Here the CDR3 DNA reads TGCAGCGTTGCCCGGACGTTCGGGCGAAGCTCCTACAATGAGCAGTTCTTC.

Ten or more counts support this clonotype. The J gene is TRBJ2-3, the V gene TRBV5-5; D remains unclear. The germline gives CDR1 SGHKS, CDR2 YYEKEE (reference sequence). V gave up 4 bases and J gave up 0 bases, with 9 bases separating them. The CDR3 is 14 residues long. In DNA form, the CDR3 reads TGTGCCAGCAGCCAACTGAGTAGCACAGATACGCAGTATTTT. This gives the protein CASSQLSSTDTQYF.

There are many counts of this clonotype. The chain joins TRBV4-2 to TRBJ2-6, with D perhaps matching TRBD2 (5 bases). CDR3 length equals 15 residues. Germline CDR1 reads LGHNA; CDR2 reads YNFKEQ. The V end was cut by 4 bases, the J end by 13 bases, with 20 bases between. The DNA for the CDR3 is TGTGCCAGCAGCCCCCGAGGAGCAGGAGCGGATGTCCTGACTTTC. Translating gives CASSPRGAGADVLTF.

This clonotype was counted once. The chain joins TRBV4-1 to TRBJ2-7; D gene ambiguous. Per germline, CDR1 MGHRA and CDR2 YSYEKL. The germline V and J ends were trimmed by 0 bases and 5 bases, with 5 bases remaining between them. This CDR3 is 12 amino acids long. CDR3 sequence: CASSQDPDEQYF. The CDR3 DNA reads TGCGCCAGCAGCCAAGATCCCGACGAGCAGTACTTC.

This clonotype appeared many times. The rearrangement uses TRBV27 and TRBJ2-7; TRBD1 aligns across 10 bases. V gave up 6 bases and J gave up 2 bases; unmatched junction bases: 4. The CDR3 consists of 14 residues. Germline V lookup: CDR1 MNHEY, CDR2 SMNVEV (reference sequence). The CDR3 DNA sequence: TGTGCCAGCAGAACCGGGACAGGGGCCTACGAGCAGTACTTC. Translated, it gives CASRTGTGAYEQYF.

The rearrangement links TRBV7-6 to TRBJ2-1; D gene uncertain. Trimming stripped 0 bases from V and 9 bases from J, with 9 bases between. Germline V gene lookup returns CDR1 SGHVS and CDR2 FNYEAQ. The CDR3 loop spans 13 amino acids. The CDR3 DNA reads as TGTGCCAGCAGCTTAGCGGCTTGGGGTGAGCAGTTCTTC. It codes for CASSLAAWGEQFF. The whole variable domain, filled in from reference TRBV7-6 and TRBJ2-1, reads GAGVSQSPRYKVTKRGQDVALRCDPISGHVSLYWYRQALGQGPEFLTYFNYEAQQDKSGLPNDRFSAERPEGSISTLTIQRTEQRDSAMYRCASSLAAWGEQFFGPGTRLTVL.

In this sample, this clonotype turned up many times. V and J are TRBV20-1 and TRBJ2-3, with D maybe TRBD1 (5 bases). Germline loops: CDR1 DFQATT, CDR2 SNEGSKA (reference sequence). V was trimmed by 0 bases and J by 6 bases, leaving 10 bases between them. The CDR3 length is 13 residues. CDR3 residues: CSAREGVGDTQYF. CDR3 sequence (DNA): TGCAGTGCTAGAGAAGGGGTTGGCGATACGCAGTATTTT.

This clonotype was counted many times. The chain links TRBV11-2 to TRBJ2-3; the match to TRBD2 covers 12 bases. The junction had 4 bases not matched to a gene; V was cut back by 5 bases and J by 1 base. This CDR3 is 16 amino acids long. Germline V CDR1 and CDR2: SGHAT, FQNNGV. Here the CDR3 reads CASSRRLAGGTDTQYF. The CDR3 nucleotides are TGTGCCAGCAGCCGGAGACTAGCGGGGGGCACAGATACGCAGTATTTT.

Notes on this clonotype: This clone may be a read error of a much larger clone one base away. This chain connects TRBV7-2 to TRBJ1-5; a weak D match, TRBD1 (6 bases). CDR3 size: 15 residues. From germline, CDR1 is SGHTA and CDR2 FQGNSA. The CDR3 reads CDSSLGGLTDQPQHF. The CDR3 region has the DNA TGTGACAGCAGCTTAGGGGGGCTAACGGATCAGCCCCAGCATTTT.

In this sample, this clonotype turned up a few times. The chain couples TRBV14 to TRBJ1-2; TRBD1 might be the D (6 bases). CDR1 and CDR2 (germline): SGHDN, FVKESK. V lost 2 bases and J 0 bases, leaving 10 bases between the germline ends. The CDR3 loop spans 15 amino acids. The CDR3 region is CASSQRGAPNYGYTF. The CDR3, as DNA: TGTGCCAGCAGCCAACGGGGGGCGCCTAACTATGGCTACACCTTC.

This clonotype occurred many times. The chain employs TRBV7-2 and TRBJ2-2; D gene ambiguous. This CDR3 spans 17 amino acids. CDR1 and CDR2 (germline): SGHTA, FQGNSA. V dropped 3 bases and J dropped 1 base, with 15 bases sitting between them. The DNA for the CDR3 is TGTGCCAGCAGCTTTCGTAGTCCGGGTTTGAACACCGGGGAGCTGTTTTTT. Residues: CASSFRSPGLNTGELFF.

In DNA form, the CDR3 reads TGTGCCAGCAGCGTAGGCGGGAGATACGAGCAGTACTTC. As protein: CASSVGGRYEQYF. The chain recombines TRBV9 with TRBJ2-7; 7 nucleotides line up with TRBD2. The CDR3 has 13 residues. J lost 4 bases, V lost 0 bases, and 1 base had no gene match. Germline-derived CDR1 and CDR2 are SGDLS and YYNGEE.

In its sample, this clonotype was seen many times. V and J are TRBV20-1 and TRBJ1-6; D not certain. V lost 4 bases and J 0 bases, leaving 16 bases between the germline ends. The CDR3 is 17 amino acids. The germline V gene encodes CDR1 DFQATT and CDR2 SNEGSKA (reference sequence). The CDR3 DNA follows: TGCAGTGCTATTCGACCGGATCTCCCCTCCTATAATTCACCCCTCCACTTT. Amino acid sequence: CSAIRPDLPSYNSPLHF.

This clonotype showed up many times. The chain uses TRBV9 and TRBJ2-2; D is perhaps TRBD2 (7 bases). V was clipped by 2 bases and J by 6 bases, with 14 bases between them. There are 15 residues in the CDR3. Per the germline V gene, CDR1 is SGDLS and CDR2 is YYNGEE. The CDR3 reads CASSVATGRAGELFF. DNA for the CDR3: TGTGCCAGCAGCGTGGCTACAGGGAGGGCCGGGGAGCTGTTTTTT.

The V call is TRBV9, the J call TRBJ2-6, with D possibly being TRBD1 or TRBD2 (5 bases each). CDR1 SGDLS and CDR2 YYNGEE come from the germline V gene. V lost 2 bases, J lost 0 bases, and 12 bases lay in between. CDR3 length: 17 residues. The CDR3 nucleotides are TGTGCCAGCAGCGTGAGGGGAACGGTCTCTGGGGCCAACGTCCTGACTTTC. Protein sequence: CASSVRGTVSGANVLTF.

This clonotype was picked up many times. The gene calls are TRBV27 and TRBJ2-7; TRBD2 is a possible D gene (6 bases). Trimming took 5 bases from V and 2 from J, leaving 16 bases between them. The CDR3 is 15 amino acids. Germline loops: CDR1 MNHEY, CDR2 SMNVEV (reference sequence). The CDR3 loop reads CASSPRLGGPYEQYF. For the CDR3, the DNA is TGTGCCAGCAGTCCCCGTTTGGGGGGTCCCTACGAGCAGTACTTC.

V is TRBV5-1 and J is TRBJ2-7; perhaps TRBD1 as D (5 bases). Germline V lookup: CDR1 SGHRS, CDR2 YFSETQ. CDR3 length: 14 amino acids. The ends were cut back, 2 bases at V and 4 bases at J, with 13 bases in the middle. The CDR3, as DNA: TGCGCCAGCAGCTTCGCAGGACATCCGTACGAGCAGTACTTC. It is translated as CASSFAGHPYEQYF.

This clonotype is categorized as medium-sized (0.01 to 0.1%). The chain recombines TRBV5-1 with TRBJ2-1; the match to TRBD1 covers 7 bases. The CDR3 covers 14 residues. The ends lost 3 bases at V and 7 bases at J; junction bases unmatched: 7. Germline CDR1 is SGHRS and CDR2 is YFSETQ. This CDR3 reads CASSSGTGANEQFF. The CDR3 nucleotides read TGCGCCAGCAGCTCAGGTACAGGGGCAAATGAGCAGTTCTTC.

There are many counts of this clonotype. The chain links TRBV5-1 to TRBJ2-5; no definite D call. The CDR3 has 11 amino acids. Per germline, CDR1 SGHRS and CDR2 YFSETQ. The V end lost 6 bases, the J end lost 1 base, and 4 bases lay between the germline ends. The CDR3, as DNA: TGCGCCAGCACTCTCCAAGAGACCCAGTACTTC. Its translation: CASTLQETQYF.

CDR3 residues: CSVEGAGAGRYEQYF. In DNA, the CDR3 is TGCAGCGTTGAGGGGGCGGGAGCGGGACGCTACGAGCAGTACTTC. The chain couples TRBV29-1 to TRBJ2-7, with D perhaps matching TRBD2 (7 bases). The CDR3 is made up of 15 amino acids. V was shortened by 3 bases and J by 3 bases, with 18 bases between the two germline ends. Germline CDR1 reads SQVTM; CDR2 reads ANQGSEA.

There are many counts of this clonotype. The J gene is TRBJ2-6, the V gene TRBV7-9, with a weak D call TRBD1 (5 bases). The CDR3 spans 16 residues. Trimming took off 5 bases at V and 0 bases at J, with 11 bases between the two ends. Germline CDR1 reads SEHNR; CDR2 reads FQNEAQ (reference sequence). CDR3 in amino acids: CASSLDSRSGANVLTF. In DNA form, the CDR3 reads TGTGCCAGCAGCCTTGACAGTCGCTCTGGGGCCAACGTCCTGACTTTC.